This is a list of T cell receptor beta chains from one sample in a study of cytomegalovirus exposure and HLA in healthy donors. Assay: immunoSEQ multiplex PCR; the TCRdb copy retains only in-frame clones and omits some. The sample contains tens of thousands of clones, around 73% of which appear only once. The sequenced sample was PBMCs. All receptors come from a woman aged 40 to 55 in good health and CMV-seropositive. Both conserved end residues are part of each CDR3. D genes are given only for firm matches. Some rows have no size entry. The others give once, few or many, or a class for an expanded clone.

D: TRBD1; J: TRBJ2-2; V: TRBV2; size: .; CDR3: CASSQDRVAGELFF; DNA: TGTGCCAGCAGTCAAGACAGGGTCGCCGGGGAGCTGTTTTTT
D: TRBD2; J: TRBJ2-5; V: TRBV4-2; size: .; CDR3: CASSQGTSGGWETQYF; DNA: TGTGCCAGCAGCCAAGGGACTAGCGGGGGTTGGGAGACCCAGTACTTC
D: .; J: TRBJ2-4; V: TRBV30; size: .; CDR3: CAWSVHETGKNIQYF; DNA: TGTGCCTGGAGTGTACACGAGACAGGCAAAAACATTCAGTACTTC
D: .; J: TRBJ2-5; V: TRBV7-2; size: .; CDR3: CASGGLRRETQYF; DNA: TGTGCCAGCGGAGGGTTGAGAAGAGAGACCCAGTACTTC
D: TRBD2; J: TRBJ2-1; V: TRBV6-4; size: .; CDR3: CASSEGGGAYNEQFF; DNA: TGTGCCAGCAGTGAAGGCGGGGGGGCCTACAATGAGCAGTTCTTC
D: TRBD1; J: TRBJ2-7; V: TRBV27; size: .; CDR3: CASRPRDSYEQYF; DNA: TGTGCCAGCAGACCTAGGGACAGCTACGAGCAGTACTTC
D: TRBD1; J: TRBJ1-6; V: TRBV23-1; size: few; CDR3: CASSPRQGIEVSYNSPLHF; DNA: TGCGCCAGCAGTCCAAGACAGGGGATTGAAGTATCCTATAATTCACCCCTCCACTTT
D: .; J: TRBJ1-2; V: TRBV5-5; size: .; CDR3: CASSLVSDYGYTF; DNA: TGTGCCAGCAGCTTGGTGTCAGACTATGGCTACACCTTC
D: .; J: TRBJ1-6; V: TRBV7-8; size: .; CDR3: CASSLAVTANSPLHF; DNA: TGTGCCAGCAGCTTAGCGGTGACAGCCAATTCACCCCTCCACTTT
D: .; J: TRBJ2-7; V: TRBV11-2; size: .; CDR3: CASSLSGRSYEQYF; DNA: TGTGCCAGCAGCCTTTCAGGCCGCTCCTACGAGCAGTACTTC
D: .; J: TRBJ1-5; V: TRBV12-1; size: .; CDR3: CASSFVTGVDQPQHF; DNA: TGTGCCAGCAGCTTTGTCACAGGGGTCGATCAGCCCCAGCATTTT
D: .; J: TRBJ2-1; V: TRBV6-5; size: .; CDR3: CASSYRGNEQFF; DNA: TGTGCCAGCAGTTACCGGGGGAATGAGCAGTTCTTC
D: .; J: TRBJ1-4; V: TRBV9; size: .; CDR3: CASSVAGNEKLFF; DNA: TGTGCCAGCAGCGTAGCCGGGAATGAAAAACTGTTTTTT
D: .; J: TRBJ1-6; V: TRBV15; size: .; CDR3: CATSPIRVGAESPLHF; DNA: TGTGCCACCAGCCCGATAAGGGTTGGGGCTGAATCACCCCTCCACTTT
D: .; J: TRBJ1-6; V: TRBV5-1; size: .; CDR3: CASSLGGRDSPLHF; DNA: TGCGCCAGCAGCTTGGGAGGGAGGGATTCACCCCTCCACTTT
D: TRBD2; J: TRBJ2-1; V: TRBV4-2; size: .; CDR3: CASSQDRSGGAYEQFF; DNA: TGTGCCAGCAGCCAAGATCGTAGCGGGGGGGCCTATGAGCAGTTCTTC
D: TRBD1; J: TRBJ1-2; V: TRBV18; size: .; CDR3: CASSLGRGGEGPGYTF; DNA: TGTGCCAGCTCCCTCGGACGAGGGGGCGAGGGTCCTGGCTACACCTTC
D: TRBD1; J: TRBJ2-3; V: TRBV6-6; size: .; CDR3: CAGGGQGVTDTQYF; DNA: TGTGCAGGCGGGGGACAGGGGGTCACAGATACGCAGTATTTT
D: TRBD1; J: TRBJ1-1; V: TRBV6-5; size: few; CDR3: CASRTGGTEAFF; DNA: TGTGCCAGCAGGACAGGGGGAACTGAAGCTTTCTTT
D: .; J: TRBJ1-1; V: TRBV4-3; size: .; CDR3: CASSQGARPNTEAFF; DNA: TGCGCCAGCAGCCAAGGTGCCAGGCCGAACACTGAAGCTTTCTTT
D: .; J: TRBJ1-5; V: TRBV30; size: .; CDR3: CAWSPRDTRSGPNQPQHF; DNA: TGTGCCTGGAGTCCTAGGGACACACGATCGGGGCCCAATCAGCCCCAGCATTTT
D: TRBD2; J: TRBJ2-7; V: TRBV7-8; size: once; CDR3: CASSLGLAIYEQYF; DNA: TGTGCCAGCAGCTTAGGACTAGCGATCTACGAGCAGTACTTC
D: TRBD2; J: TRBJ2-1; V: TRBV7-2; size: .; CDR3: CASSLGSAGSYNEQFF; DNA: TGTGCCAGCAGCCTTGGGTCAGCGGGGTCCTACAATGAGCAGTTCTTC
D: TRBD2; J: TRBJ2-7; V: TRBV15; size: .; CDR3: CATSSSSGVYEQYF; DNA: TGTGCCACCAGCAGTTCAAGCGGGGTGTACGAGCAGTACTTC
D: .; J: TRBJ1-4; V: TRBV10-3; size: .; CDR3: CAITRDPAEEKLFF; DNA: TGTGCCATCACGAGAGACCCCGCGGAGGAAAAACTGTTTTTT
D: TRBD2; J: TRBJ2-1; V: TRBV29-1; size: .; CDR3: CSVDPSGGIYNEQFF; DNA: TGCAGCGTTGATCCTAGCGGGGGAATCTACAATGAGCAGTTCTTC
D: TRBD1; J: TRBJ1-5; V: TRBV2; size: .; CDR3: CASSVQTGGNQPQHF; DNA: TGTGCCAGCAGTGTACAAACAGGGGGCAATCAGCCCCAGCATTTT
D: TRBD1; J: TRBJ2-7; V: TRBV7-2; size: .; CDR3: CASSQDRGRLSEQYF; DNA: TGTGCCAGCAGCCAGGACAGGGGGCGTCTATCCGAGCAGTACTTC
D: .; J: TRBJ1-6; V: TRBV14; size: .; CDR3: CASCTGSSYNSPLHF; DNA: TGTGCCAGCTGTACAGGGAGCTCCTATAATTCACCCCTCCACTTT
D: TRBD1; J: TRBJ2-5; V: TRBV29-1; size: .; CDR3: CSVESQGAGETQYF; DNA: TGCAGCGTTGAATCACAGGGGGCAGGGGAGACCCAGTACTTC
D: .; J: TRBJ1-1; V: TRBV2; size: once; CDR3: CASRDDTNTEAFF; DNA: TGTGCCAGCCGTGACGACACGAACACTGAAGCTTTCTTT
D: .; J: TRBJ1-3; V: TRBV29-1; size: .; CDR3: CSGDLDRRSGNTIYF; DNA: TGCAGCGGGGACTTGGACCGTCGCTCTGGAAACACCATATATTTT
D: .; J: TRBJ2-5; V: TRBV30; size: .; CDR3: CAWSVWQNEETQYF; DNA: TGTGCCTGGAGTGTATGGCAGAACGAAGAGACCCAGTACTTC
D: TRBD1; J: TRBJ1-6; V: TRBV5-1; size: .; CDR3: CASSPGTGGNNSPLHF; DNA: TGCGCCAGCAGCCCCGGGACAGGGGGGAATAATTCACCCCTCCACTTT